What follows are 21 T cell receptor beta chains derived from one specimen sequenced in a study of post-analysis software for immune sequencing data. For these TCRs, the target antigens are not known. Carried by the TCR beta cDNA libraries were unique molecular identifiers. Each CDR3 protein gets one entry after TCRdb re-called the PCR reads with MiXCR. This sample has approximately 730,000 distinct CDR3 sequences, with about half found just once. Broader study findings: With TRBV5-6, TRBV5-1 and TRBV20-1 included, about five TRBV segments were more frequent in patients than in controls.

Sequenced: blood. These receptor sequences come from a girl aged 5-17 years with multiple sclerosis.

The V call is TRBV29-1, the J call TRBJ2-3; D unclear. With 4 bases removed from V and 1 base from J, the gap between germline ends came to 6 bases. CDR1 SQVTM and CDR2 ANQGSEA come from the germline V gene. The CDR3 runs to 12 residues. Written as DNA, the CDR3 is TGCAGCGTTGCTTGGGGCACAGATACGCAGTATTTT. Its translation is CSVAWGTDTQYF.

The chain recombines TRBV10-3 with TRBJ2-1, with D possibly being TRBD1 (5 bases). The J call may be in error: the DNA end matches TRBJ2-7 better. CDR3 length: 13 amino acids. In germline, CDR1 is ENHRY, CDR2 SYGVKD. The CDR3 spells CAITPDPRDEQYF. The CDR3 coding sequence is TGTGCCATCACCCCGGACCCCAGGGACGAGCAGTACTTC.

This clonotype was observed a few times. The CDR3 DNA reads as TGTGCCAGCAAGGGCGGTAAAGAGACCCAGTACTTC. Translated, it gives CASKGGKETQYF. This chain connects TRBV7-3 to TRBJ2-5; D uncertain. V lost 7 bases, J lost 3 bases, and 9 bases lay in between. CDR3 length equals 12 residues. Germline-derived CDR1 and CDR2 are SGHTA and FQGTGA.

The chain is built from TRBV2 and TRBJ2-7; D gene ambiguous. Trimming cost V 6 bases and J 2 bases, with 8 bases left between them. This CDR3 region has 12 residues. Germline assignment: CDR1 SNHLY and CDR2 FYNNEI. In DNA form, the CDR3 reads TGTGCCAGCAGCGAGTACACCTACGAGCAGTACTTC. The encoded protein is CASSEYTYEQYF.

This clonotype was observed a few times. The chain is built from TRBV5-1 and TRBJ2-5; 13 bases match TRBD2. Germline V gives CDR1 SGHRS, CDR2 YFSETQ. This CDR3 has 17 residues. After removal of 2 bases from V and 2 bases from J, the junction contained 6 bases not matched to a gene. Written as DNA, the CDR3 is TGCGCCAGCAGCTTCTGGACTAGCGGGGGAACTCAAGAGACCCAGTACTTC. Amino acids: CASSFWTSGGTQETQYF.

The chain is built from TRBV29-1 and TRBJ2-1, with 13 nucleotides matching TRBD2. From germline, CDR1 is SQVTM and CDR2 ANQGSEA. The CDR3 has 19 amino acids. Trimming at V came to 3 bases and at J to 0 bases, leaving 11 bases not matched to a gene. For the CDR3, the DNA is TGCAGCGTTGATCTACTAGCGGGAGGGCCGGATGTCTCCTACAATGAGCAGTTCTTC. The encoded protein is CSVDLLAGGPDVSYNEQFF.

The chain links TRBV10-3 to TRBJ2-7, with unresolved D. The CDR3 loop spans 14 amino acids. Germline V gene data show CDR1 as ENHRY and CDR2 as SYGVKD. Trimming took 0 bases from V and 3 from J, leaving 9 bases between them. CDR3 in amino acids: CAISESRYYYEQYF. In DNA, the CDR3 is TGTGCCATCAGTGAGTCCCGTTATTACTACGAGCAGTACTTC.

Many counts were recorded for this clonotype. The chain combines TRBV20-1 with TRBJ2-7, with TRBD2 matching over 8 bases. The ends lost 5 bases at V and 3 bases at J; junction bases unmatched: 0. Germline V gene lookup returns CDR1 DFQATT and CDR2 SNEGSKA (reference sequence). The CDR3 totals 11 residues. The CDR3 DNA reads as TGCAGTGCTGGGACTAGCTACGAGCAGTACTTC. This gives the protein CSAGTSYEQYF.

The genes are TRBV5-6 and TRBJ2-7; 7 nucleotides line up with TRBD2. The germline gives CDR1 SGHDT, CDR2 YYEEEE. With 3 bases clipped from V and 0 bases from J, the junction kept 6 bases outside the gene matches. The CDR3 sequence is 15 residues long. CDR3 sequence (DNA): TGTGCCAGCAGCTCGGAGACTAGCTACTCCTACGAGCAGTACTTC. Translating it yields CASSSETSYSYEQYF.

The chain recombines TRBV28 with TRBJ2-3, with D uncertain. CDR1 and CDR2 from the germline V gene are MDHEN and SYDVKM. This CDR3 spans 21 amino acids. Trimming took 5 bases from V and 6 from J, leaving 36 bases between them. The CDR3 loop is CASSPPRASQLLNVARDTQYF. The CDR3 region has the DNA TGTGCCAGCAGTCCCCCTAGGGCGTCGCAGTTACTAAACGTAGCAAGGGATACGCAGTATTTT.

This clonotype turned up a few times. The V and J genes are TRBV12-3 or TRBV12-4 and TRBJ2-1; 7 bases are shared with TRBD1. The CDR3 consists of 18 residues. Trimming cost V 5 bases and J 7 bases; bases outside gene matches: 20. As DNA, the CDR3 is TGTGCCAGCAGTCACGACAGGGCTATGGCTATAGAGAGGAATGAGCAGTTCTTC. This codes for CASSHDRAMAIERNEQFF.

V is TRBV2 and J is TRBJ1-2; no clear D gene. The CDR3 runs to 16 residues. Germline V gene sequence: CDR1 SNHLY, CDR2 FYNNEI. Trimming pared 7 bases from V and 3 bases from J, leaving 21 bases between. CDR3 region: CASIPRLEGIDYGYTF. CDR3 nucleotide sequence: TGTGCCAGCATTCCCAGGCTGGAGGGCATAGACTATGGCTACACCTTC.

V usage is TRBV5-6 and J usage is TRBJ2-5; D could derive from TRBD1 or TRBD2 (5 bases each). The J call may be wrong; the DNA end is better matched by TRBJ2-7. Germline assignment: CDR1 SGHDT and CDR2 YYEEEE. The CDR3 has 15 amino acids. CDR3: CASSFLAGTLGEQYF. Written as DNA, the CDR3 is TGTGCCAGCAGCTTTTTGGCAGGGACGCTTGGCGAGCAGTACTTC.

The V gene is TRBV18, the J gene TRBJ1-2; tentatively, D is TRBD1 (5 bases). The CDR3 length is 15 residues. The germline V gene has CDR1 KGHSH and CDR2 LQKENI. V lost 2 bases and J lost 4, with 14 bases in between. CDR3 amino acids: CASSPGAGEFYGYTF. For the CDR3, the DNA is TGTGCCAGCTCACCAGGGGCAGGAGAGTTCTATGGCTACACCTTC.

This clonotype was counted once. The chain combines TRBV20-1 with TRBJ2-7; the match to TRBD1 covers 9 bases. CDR1 is DFQATT, CDR2 SNEGSKA, per germline (reference sequence). The trim removed 3 bases at V and 2 bases at J, leaving 2 bases unmatched. The length of the CDR3 is 13 residues. The CDR3: CSASRQGAYEQYF. The CDR3 coding sequence is TGCAGTGCTAGTCGACAGGGGGCCTACGAGCAGTACTTC.

This clonotype has more than one count but fewer than ten. The rearrangement uses TRBV12-3 or TRBV12-4 and TRBJ1-2; D not certain. The CDR3 covers 16 residues. The germline V and J ends were trimmed by 4 bases and 1 base, with 16 bases remaining between them. The CDR3 region is CASSSSSTGVNYGYTF. CDR3 nucleotides: TGTGCCAGCAGTTCCTCGAGCACCGGAGTTAACTATGGCTACACCTTC.

A single count supports this clonotype. The CDR3: CASSIQREYNEQFF. The CDR3 DNA follows: TGCGCCAGCAGCATTCAGCGGGAGTACAATGAGCAGTTCTTC. The chain is built from TRBV5-1 and TRBJ2-1; TRBD2 matches 8 bases. The CDR3 extends over 14 amino acids. Per germline, CDR1 SGHRS and CDR2 YFSETQ. J gave up 4 bases and V 4 bases, and 4 bases lay outside the gene matches. Full variable domain (missing parts from reference TRBV5-1 and TRBJ2-1): KAGVTQTPRYLIKTRGQQVTLSCSPISGHRSVSWYQQTPGQGLQFLFEYFSETQRNKGNFPGRFSGRQFSNSRSEMNVSTLELGDSALYLCASSIQREYNEQFFGPGTRLTVL.

CDR3: CSASRRDSPKEQYF. As DNA, the CDR3 is TGCAGTGCTAGCCGGCGGGACTCGCCAAAGGAGCAGTACTTC. The V gene is TRBV20-1, the J gene TRBJ2-4, with TRBD2 as a possible D gene (6 bases). Germline assignment: CDR1 DFQATT and CDR2 SNEGSKA (reference sequence). Trimming stripped 3 bases from V and 13 bases from J, with 22 bases between. The CDR3 runs 14 residues.

The chain employs TRBV5-5 and TRBJ2-7; tentatively, D is TRBD1 (5 bases). The V end lost 0 bases, the J end lost 0 bases, and 10 bases lay between the germline ends. The CDR3 is 15 amino acids. Germline values: CDR1 SGHKS, CDR2 YYEKEE (reference sequence). The CDR3 nucleotides are TGTGCCAGCAGCTTGGAGGGGCCAGACTCCTACGAGCAGTACTTC. Protein sequence: CASSLEGPDSYEQYF.

The chain combines TRBV20-1 with TRBJ2-3; 7 nucleotides agree with TRBD1. The V segment lost 4 bases and the J segment 1 base; nucleotides outside the gene matches: 5. The V gene's germline CDR1 is DFQATT and CDR2 SNEGSKA (reference sequence). This CDR3 is 14 amino acids long. The chain's CDR3 is CSAIRQGRTDTQYF. CDR3 bases: TGCAGTGCTATTAGACAGGGACGCACAGATACGCAGTATTTT.

The rearrangement uses TRBV27 and TRBJ1-2, with D unclear. Germline V gene lookup returns CDR1 MNHEY and CDR2 SMNVEV (reference sequence). The CDR3 runs 19 residues. V lost 6 bases, J lost 4 bases, and 30 bases lay in between. This chain's CDR3 is CASSPRVPGPTRRGYGYTF. The CDR3 coding sequence is TGTGCCAGCAGCCCGAGGGTCCCCGGACCCACGAGGCGTGGCTATGGCTACACCTTC.